This TCR beta chain stems from a study of T cell responses to AZD1222 COVID-19 vaccine. Whole-study findings and limits: Donors, mostly white British, included more females; clonal diversity was possibly underestimated.

TCRdb's table, derived via immunoSEQ multiplex PCR, lists solely in-frame clones and lacks some. Here the sample spans 150,000 to 180,000 clones, about 86% being singletons. Worth noting for this clone: As yet, its antigen is unknown.

Germline V gene data show CDR1 as MNHEY and CDR2 as SMNVEV (reference sequence). The J segment lost 4 bases and the V segment lost 5 bases, leaving 12 bases of the junction unmatched. CDR3 length: 16 amino acids. The V gene is TRBV27, the J gene TRBJ2-5, with 8 bases identical to TRBD1. The sample here was peripheral blood, taken on day 0 of MenACWY control vaccination. This clonotype was sampled from an adult in good health. CDR3 loop: CASSGLKNRGAETQYF. CDR3 DNA: TGTGCCAGCAGTGGCTTGAAGAACAGGGGGGCAGAGACCCAGTACTTC.